These T cell receptor beta chains were read from a single sample in a study of cytomegalovirus exposure and HLA in healthy donors. Assay used: immunoSEQ multiplex PCR; TCRdb lists only in-frame clones, some missing. The table records 130,000 to 150,000 clones, about 80% of them present only once. The sequenced sample was PBMCs. The receptors come from a man between 40 and 49 years old in good health and CMV-seronegative. CDR3s include the opening cysteine and the closing phenylalanine or tryptophan. Each record gives: J gene, V gene, CDR3 protein.

J gene: TRBJ2-1
V gene: TRBV6-5
CDR3 protein: CASSTPTGGNEQFF

J gene: TRBJ1-1
V gene: TRBV6-5
CDR3 protein: CASSYYGVPNTEAFF

J gene: TRBJ1-4
V gene: TRBV28
CDR3 protein: CASSLVSGYEKLFF

J gene: TRBJ2-7
V gene: TRBV28
CDR3 protein: CASSVDSLRNEQYF

J gene: TRBJ2-7
V gene: TRBV4-1
CDR3 protein: CASSQTGHYYEQYF

J gene: TRBJ1-1
V gene: TRBV6-6
CDR3 protein: CASSTENTEAFF

J gene: TRBJ2-3
V gene: TRBV7-6
CDR3 protein: CASSRDSLTDTQYF

J gene: TRBJ1-6
V gene: TRBV7-2
CDR3 protein: CASISTKGPNSPLHF

J gene: TRBJ2-7
V gene: TRBV25-1
CDR3 protein: CASSAGAGRSSYEQYF

J gene: TRBJ1-2
V gene: TRBV6-1
CDR3 protein: CASSAPGQYNGYTF

J gene: TRBJ2-1
V gene: TRBV30
CDR3 protein: CAWSYRGFSYNEQFF

J gene: TRBJ2-5
V gene: TRBV9
CDR3 protein: CASSVTGLETQYF

J gene: TRBJ2-7
V gene: TRBV5-1
CDR3 protein: CASSLTGLSYEQYF

J gene: TRBJ1-1
V gene: TRBV9
CDR3 protein: CASSVSPAGLNTEAFF

J gene: TRBJ2-5
V gene: TRBV11-2
CDR3 protein: CASSPGAGIETQYF

J gene: TRBJ1-6
V gene: TRBV5-1
CDR3 protein: CASSLDRGNSPLHF

J gene: TRBJ1-1
V gene: TRBV6-6
CDR3 protein: CASTRTGSGNTEAFF

J gene: TRBJ2-7
V gene: TRBV30
CDR3 protein: CAWGTGRSYEQYF

J gene: TRBJ2-7
V gene: TRBV9
CDR3 protein: CASSAGTGGTTYEQYF

J gene: TRBJ1-1
V gene: TRBV5-1
CDR3 protein: CASSSGFNTEAFF

J gene: TRBJ2-1
V gene: TRBV5-3
CDR3 protein: CARSLGTGQHDEQFF

J gene: TRBJ2-5
V gene: TRBV6-6
CDR3 protein: CASSSLRGPGETQYF

J gene: TRBJ2-2
V gene: TRBV6-1
CDR3 protein: CASHSGGANTGELFF

J gene: TRBJ2-5
V gene: TRBV13
CDR3 protein: CASSAALAGGPQETQYF

J gene: TRBJ1-5
V gene: TRBV18
CDR3 protein: CASSPQGGVGRNQPQHF

J gene: TRBJ2-7
V gene: TRBV11-3
CDR3 protein: CASSLERGTHYEQYF

J gene: TRBJ2-1
V gene: TRBV9
CDR3 protein: CASSVERVSYNEQFF

J gene: TRBJ2-1
V gene: TRBV5-6
CDR3 protein: CASSLGLGGARNEQFF

J gene: TRBJ1-1
V gene: TRBV4-3
CDR3 protein: CASGQDLLGGTGMNTEAFF

J gene: TRBJ2-2
V gene: TRBV29-1
CDR3 protein: CSVGEVNAGELFF

J gene: TRBJ1-2
V gene: TRBV6-5
CDR3 protein: CASSYTRAQGYTF

J gene: TRBJ2-1
V gene: TRBV5-1
CDR3 protein: CASSWGRGGKSYNEQFF

J gene: TRBJ2-6
V gene: TRBV4-2
CDR3 protein: CASSPASGGAGHSGANVLTF

J gene: TRBJ2-2
V gene: TRBV27
CDR3 protein: CASSLTGGRVTGELFF

J gene: TRBJ1-5
V gene: TRBV6-7
CDR3 protein: CASQHHSNQPQHF

J gene: TRBJ2-7
V gene: TRBV7-9
CDR3 protein: CASSPVTSEGVMNF

J gene: TRBJ1-1
V gene: TRBV7-2
CDR3 protein: CASSLAGASYTEAFF

J gene: TRBJ2-1
V gene: TRBV27
CDR3 protein: CASSLAAGGGYNEQFF

J gene: TRBJ2-7
V gene: TRBV25-1
CDR3 protein: CASSDARPSSYEQYF

J gene: TRBJ1-2
V gene: TRBV6-1
CDR3 protein: CASLIPQGARGYTF

J gene: TRBJ1-4
V gene: TRBV19
CDR3 protein: CASSPRQGRPNEKLFF

J gene: TRBJ1-4
V gene: TRBV19
CDR3 protein: CASSIPYRGEEKLFF

J gene: TRBJ2-7
V gene: TRBV30
CDR3 protein: CAWSRRDGYYEQYF

J gene: TRBJ1-1
V gene: TRBV19
CDR3 protein: CASSIGGQLVGMNTEAFF

J gene: TRBJ1-5
V gene: TRBV29-1
CDR3 protein: CSVETGGDQPQHF

J gene: TRBJ1-1
V gene: TRBV6-6
CDR3 protein: CASSANRNTEAFF

J gene: TRBJ2-5
V gene: TRBV29-1
CDR3 protein: CSVHRGQGVGETQYF

J gene: TRBJ1-4
V gene: TRBV14
CDR3 protein: CASSPSVWGHEKLFF

J gene: TRBJ1-4
V gene: TRBV28
CDR3 protein: CASSPGGAGEKLFF

J gene: TRBJ2-5
V gene: TRBV7-9
CDR3 protein: CASRYTGGSQETQYF

J gene: TRBJ1-6
V gene: TRBV6-5
CDR3 protein: CASSYHGTGGNSPLHF

J gene: TRBJ1-2
V gene: TRBV30
CDR3 protein: CAWSLGQGSNGYTF

J gene: TRBJ2-2
V gene: TRBV2
CDR3 protein: CASSVKGRSTGELFF

J gene: TRBJ1-1
V gene: TRBV29-1
CDR3 protein: CSPAPQGKAEAFF